This T cell receptor (beta chain) was documented in a study of graft-versus-host responses after intestinal transplantation. The wider study: All recipients were transplanted with multivisceral, liver-intestinal, or isolated intestinal grafts. Overall study results and limits: Recipient bone marrow held GvH clones, some seen earlier in ileum or blood. The presence of high graft-versus-host to host-versus-graft clonal ratios in allografts characterized patients with graft-donor T cell macrochimerism.

CDR3 size: 16 residues. Trimming removed 5 bases from V and 3 bases from J; junction bases left unmatched: 8. Germline loops: CDR1 PRHDT, CDR2 FYEKMQ (reference sequence). Note on this clone: The antigen is not known.

This table comes from immunoSEQ multiplex PCR, and its TCRdb copy is limited to in-frame clones, with some not included. The data contain about 88,000 clones, over 90% of them singletons. This sequence originates from a human donor who was the organ donor for an intestinal transplant. This chain uses TRBV13 with TRBJ1-3; 9 nucleotides align to TRBD1. This sample comprised unstimulated CD4+ T cells sorted from spleen or lymph node cells, obtained before transplant. The CDR3 loop reads CASSVTGTGFGNTIYF. The DNA of the CDR3 is TGTGCCAGCAGCGTCACCGGGACAGGGTTTGGAAACACCATATATTTT.